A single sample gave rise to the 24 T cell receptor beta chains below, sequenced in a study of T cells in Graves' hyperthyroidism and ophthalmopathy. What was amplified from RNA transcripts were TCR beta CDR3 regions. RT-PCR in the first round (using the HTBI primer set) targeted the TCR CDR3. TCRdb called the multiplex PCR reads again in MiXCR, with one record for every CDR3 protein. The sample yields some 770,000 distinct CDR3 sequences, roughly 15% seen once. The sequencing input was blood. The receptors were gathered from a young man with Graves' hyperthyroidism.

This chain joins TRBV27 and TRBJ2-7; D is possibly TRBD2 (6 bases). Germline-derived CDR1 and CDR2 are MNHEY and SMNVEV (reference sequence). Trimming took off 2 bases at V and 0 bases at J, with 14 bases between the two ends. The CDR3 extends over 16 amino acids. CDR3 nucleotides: TGTGCCAGCAGTTTAACCGGACTACGAAGCTCCTACGAGCAGTACTTC. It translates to CASSLTGLRSSYEQYF.

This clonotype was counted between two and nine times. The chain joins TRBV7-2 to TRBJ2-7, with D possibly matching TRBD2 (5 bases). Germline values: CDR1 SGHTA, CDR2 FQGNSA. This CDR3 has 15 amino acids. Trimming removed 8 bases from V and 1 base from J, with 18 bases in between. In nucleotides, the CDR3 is TGTGCCAGCGGCAGCAGAGAGGGTCTGTCCTACGAGCAGTACTTC. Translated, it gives CASGSREGLSYEQYF.

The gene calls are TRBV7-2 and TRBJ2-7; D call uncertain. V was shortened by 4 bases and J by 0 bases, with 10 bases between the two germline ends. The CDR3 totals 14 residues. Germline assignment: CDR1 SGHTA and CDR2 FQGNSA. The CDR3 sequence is CASSWTVDSYEQYF. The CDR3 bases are TGTGCCAGCAGCTGGACGGTTGACTCCTACGAGCAGTACTTC.

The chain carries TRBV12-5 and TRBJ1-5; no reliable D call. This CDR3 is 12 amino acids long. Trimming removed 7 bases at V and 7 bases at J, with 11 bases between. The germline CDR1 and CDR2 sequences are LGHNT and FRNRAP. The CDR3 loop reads CASANELQPQHF. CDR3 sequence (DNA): TGTGCTAGTGCCAACGAACTCCAGCCCCAGCATTTT.

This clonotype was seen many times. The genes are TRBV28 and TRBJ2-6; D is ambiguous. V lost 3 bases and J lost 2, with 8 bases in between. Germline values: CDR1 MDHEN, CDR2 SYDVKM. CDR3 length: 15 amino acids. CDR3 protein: CASSFPLAGANVLTF. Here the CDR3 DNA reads TGTGCCAGCAGTTTTCCCCTAGCTGGGGCCAACGTCCTGACTTTC.

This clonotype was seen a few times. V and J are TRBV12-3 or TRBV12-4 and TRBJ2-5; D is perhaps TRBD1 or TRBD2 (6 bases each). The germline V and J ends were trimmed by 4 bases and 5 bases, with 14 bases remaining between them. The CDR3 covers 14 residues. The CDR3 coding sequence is TGTGCCAGCAGTTCGGGGGCCCGCTGGGAGACCCAGTACTTC. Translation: CASSSGARWETQYF.

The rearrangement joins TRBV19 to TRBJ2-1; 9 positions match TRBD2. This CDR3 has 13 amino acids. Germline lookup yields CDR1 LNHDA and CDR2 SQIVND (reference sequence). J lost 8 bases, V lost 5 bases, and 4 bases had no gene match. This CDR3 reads CASSLAGWDEQFF. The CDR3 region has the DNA TGTGCCAGTAGTCTAGCGGGATGGGATGAGCAGTTCTTC. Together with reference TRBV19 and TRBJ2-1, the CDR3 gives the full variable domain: DGGITQSPKYLFRKEGQNVTLSCEQNLNHDAMYWYRQDPGQGLRLIYYSQIVNDFQKGDIAEGYSVSREKKESFPLTVTSAQKNPTAFYLCASSLAGWDEQFFGPGTRLTVL.

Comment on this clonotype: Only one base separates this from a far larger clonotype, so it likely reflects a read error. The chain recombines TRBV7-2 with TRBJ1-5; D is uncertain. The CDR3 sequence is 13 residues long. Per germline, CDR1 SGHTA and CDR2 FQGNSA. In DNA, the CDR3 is TGTGCCAGCAGCTTAAACCGCAAGCAGCCCCAGCATTTT. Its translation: CASSLNRKQPQHF.

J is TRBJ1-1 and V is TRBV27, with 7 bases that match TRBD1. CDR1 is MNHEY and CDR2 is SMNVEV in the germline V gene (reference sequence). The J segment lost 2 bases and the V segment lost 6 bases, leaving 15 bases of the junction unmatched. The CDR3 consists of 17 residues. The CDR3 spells CASRRRDSDIRNTEAFF. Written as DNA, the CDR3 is TGTGCCAGCAGGCGAAGGGACAGCGATATAAGAAACACTGAAGCTTTCTTT.

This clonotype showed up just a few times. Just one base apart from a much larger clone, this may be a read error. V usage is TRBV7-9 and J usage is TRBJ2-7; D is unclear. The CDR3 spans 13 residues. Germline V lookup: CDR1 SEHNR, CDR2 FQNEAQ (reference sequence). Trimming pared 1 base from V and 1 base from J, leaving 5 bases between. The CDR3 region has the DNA TGTGCCAGCAGCTTAGTGGAGTCCTACGAGCAGTACTTC. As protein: CASSLVESYEQYF.

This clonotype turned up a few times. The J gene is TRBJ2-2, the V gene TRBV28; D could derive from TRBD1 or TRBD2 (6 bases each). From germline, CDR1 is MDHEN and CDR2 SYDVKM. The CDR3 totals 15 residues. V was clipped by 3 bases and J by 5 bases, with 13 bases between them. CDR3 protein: CASSLYGGGTGELFF. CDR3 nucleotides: TGTGCCAGCAGTTTGTACGGGGGCGGGACCGGGGAGCTGTTTTTT.

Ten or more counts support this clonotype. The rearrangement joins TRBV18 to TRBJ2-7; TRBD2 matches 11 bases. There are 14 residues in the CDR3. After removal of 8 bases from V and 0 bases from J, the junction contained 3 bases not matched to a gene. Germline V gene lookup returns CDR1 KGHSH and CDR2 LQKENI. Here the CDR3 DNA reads TGTGCCAGCAAGACTAGCGGGAACTCCTACGAGCAGTACTTC. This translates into CASKTSGNSYEQYF.

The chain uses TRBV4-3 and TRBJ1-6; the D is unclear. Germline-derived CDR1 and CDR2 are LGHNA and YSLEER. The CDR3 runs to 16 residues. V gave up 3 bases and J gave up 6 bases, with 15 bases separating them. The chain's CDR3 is CASSHPKGSVNSPLHF. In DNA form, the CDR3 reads TGCGCCAGCAGCCACCCCAAGGGCAGTGTTAATTCACCCCTCCACTTT.

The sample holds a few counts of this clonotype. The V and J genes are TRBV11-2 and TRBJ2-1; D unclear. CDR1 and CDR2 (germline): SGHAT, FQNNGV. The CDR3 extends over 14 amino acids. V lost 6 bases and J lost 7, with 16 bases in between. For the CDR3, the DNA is TGTGCCAGCAGAATCCTGGGATCGTGGAATGAGCAGTTCTTC. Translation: CASRILGSWNEQFF.

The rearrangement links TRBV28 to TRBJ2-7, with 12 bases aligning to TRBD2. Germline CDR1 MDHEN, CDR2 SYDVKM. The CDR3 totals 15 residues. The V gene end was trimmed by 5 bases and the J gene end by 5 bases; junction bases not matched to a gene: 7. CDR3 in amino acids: CASSQPTSGRNEQYF. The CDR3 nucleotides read TGTGCCAGCAGTCAACCCACTAGCGGGAGGAACGAGCAGTACTTC.

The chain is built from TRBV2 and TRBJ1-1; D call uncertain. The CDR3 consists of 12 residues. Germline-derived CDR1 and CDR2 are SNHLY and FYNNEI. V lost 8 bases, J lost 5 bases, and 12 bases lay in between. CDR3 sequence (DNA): TGTGCCAGCGTATTTTCGGGAACTGAAGCTTTCTTT. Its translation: CASVFSGTEAFF.

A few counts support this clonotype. The CDR3 nucleotides are TGTGCCAGCTCACTGGGGACACTAAGCAATCAGCCCCAGCATTTT. It is translated as CASSLGTLSNQPQHF. The chain links TRBV18 to TRBJ1-5, with D tentatively TRBD1 (6 bases). Germline values: CDR1 KGHSH, CDR2 LQKENI. With 4 bases removed from V and 1 base from J, the gap between germline ends came to 11 bases. The CDR3 is made up of 15 amino acids. Full variable domain (remainder filled in from reference TRBV18 and TRBJ1-5): NAGVMQNPRHLVRRRGQEARLRCSPMKGHSHVYWYRQLPEEGLKFMVYLQKENIIDESGMPKERFSAEFPKEGPSILRIQQVVRGDSAAYFCASSLGTLSNQPQHFGDGTRLSIL.

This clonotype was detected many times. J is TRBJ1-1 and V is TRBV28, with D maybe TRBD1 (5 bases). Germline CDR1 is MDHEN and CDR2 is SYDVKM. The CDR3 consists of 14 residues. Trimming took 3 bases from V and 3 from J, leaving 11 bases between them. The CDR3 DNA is TGTGCCAGCAGTTTTGTCCAGGGATACACTGAAGCTTTCTTT. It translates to CASSFVQGYTEAFF.

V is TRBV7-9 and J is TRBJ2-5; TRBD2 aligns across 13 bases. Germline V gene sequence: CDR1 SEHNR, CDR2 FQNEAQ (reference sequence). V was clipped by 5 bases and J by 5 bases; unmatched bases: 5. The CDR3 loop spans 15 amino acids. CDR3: CASSGLAGESETQYF. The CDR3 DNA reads TGTGCCAGCAGCGGACTAGCGGGAGAAAGTGAGACCCAGTACTTC.

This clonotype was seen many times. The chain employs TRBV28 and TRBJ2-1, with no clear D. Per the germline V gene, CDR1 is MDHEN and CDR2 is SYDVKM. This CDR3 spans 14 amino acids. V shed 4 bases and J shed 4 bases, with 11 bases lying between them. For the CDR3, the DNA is TGTGCCAGCAGTTCCCGGTGGGTGTACAATGAGCAGTTCTTC. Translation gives CASSSRWVYNEQFF.

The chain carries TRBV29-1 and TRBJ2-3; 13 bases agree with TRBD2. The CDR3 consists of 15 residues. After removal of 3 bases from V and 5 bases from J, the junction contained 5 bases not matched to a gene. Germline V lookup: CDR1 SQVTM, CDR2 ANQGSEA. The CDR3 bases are TGCAGCGTTGACCAAAGACTAGCGGGAGGAGATACGCAGTATTTT. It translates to CSVDQRLAGGDTQYF.

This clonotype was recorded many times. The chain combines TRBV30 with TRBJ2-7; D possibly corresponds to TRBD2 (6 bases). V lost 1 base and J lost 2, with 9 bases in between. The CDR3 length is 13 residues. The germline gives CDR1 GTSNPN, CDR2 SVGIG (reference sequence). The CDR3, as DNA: TGTGCCTGGAGTGATAGCGGCCCCTACGAGCAGTACTTC. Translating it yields CAWSDSGPYEQYF.

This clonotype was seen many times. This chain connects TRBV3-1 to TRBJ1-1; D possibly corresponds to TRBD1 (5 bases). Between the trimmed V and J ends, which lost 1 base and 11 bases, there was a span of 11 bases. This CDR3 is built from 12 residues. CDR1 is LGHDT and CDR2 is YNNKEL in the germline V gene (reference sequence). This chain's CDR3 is CASSQGTNSAFF. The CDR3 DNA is TGTGCCAGCAGCCAAGGGACAAATTCGGCTTTCTTT.

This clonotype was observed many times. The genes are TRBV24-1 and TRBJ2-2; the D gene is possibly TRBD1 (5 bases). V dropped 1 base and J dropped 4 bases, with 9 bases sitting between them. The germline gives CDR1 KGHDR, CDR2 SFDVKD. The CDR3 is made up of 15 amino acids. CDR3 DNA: TGTGCCACCAGTGATTTCAGGACACTCACCGGGGAGCTGTTTTTT. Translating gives CATSDFRTLTGELFF.